The TCR beta chain under discussion was sequenced for a study of tumor-infiltrating lymphocytes in primary liver carcinoma. Study-level information: All patients, whether men or women, fell within 30 to 69 years of age. Samples returned roughly 3.5 to 7.13 million productive TCRbeta reads, a yield that was similar across tissue types.

This CDR3 is 16 amino acids long. Germline V gives CDR1 SGHAT, CDR2 FQNNGV. V was shortened by 4 bases and J by 4 bases, with 17 bases between the two germline ends. Co-extracted RNA and DNA came from approximately 20-30 mg of unsorted bulk tissue. With 500 ng total RNA as template and a constant-region primer, TCR beta cDNA was made. Researchers made the TCR beta libraries by running three nested multiplex PCR rounds with slightly modified ARM-PCR. The two initial PCR rounds, about 9 cycles each, used TRBV1-TRBV30 forward and C-beta reverse primers. MiXCR, applied by TCRdb to the multiplex PCR reads, yields one record per CDR3 protein. The sample lists roughly 86,000 distinct CDR3 sequences, about 70% occurring once. Findings and limits, study-wide: The difference in top-250-clone fraction between tumors and blood was significant, favoring tumors (p = 0.039).

Of note for this clonotype: Its antigen is still unknown.

The sequenced sample consisted of tumor-adjacent normal liver tissue. V usage is TRBV11-2 and J usage is TRBJ1-5, with D perhaps matching TRBD1 (5 bases). The clonotype comes from a man in his forties with primary liver carcinoma and hepatitis B virus infection. The CDR3 reads CASSSKQAYSNQPQHF. The DNA of the CDR3 is TGTGCCAGCAGCTCCAAACAGGCCTATAGTAATCAGCCCCAGCATTTT.